This TCR beta chain appears in the sequencing data of a study of cytomegalovirus exposure and HLA in healthy donors (dated by TCRdb to the late 2010s). As for the study more broadly: An earlier analysis of 587 of the donors reported 250 to 300 Gb of sequence data and roughly 100 million unique TCR beta sequences from 150 million to 200 million T cells. An early release that covered about 600 HLA-typed donors contained approximately 300 gigabases of sequencing data and 85 million to 100 million unique TCR sequences. Of the approximately 400 genotyped donors, less than 90% were placed in the genetic ancestry cluster associated with self-reported Caucasian donors. The study aimed to test whether cataloging public T cell receptors could reveal signatures of past pathogen exposure. The study used immunosequencing to profile the T cell repertoires of about 670 subjects and linked those repertoires to cytomegalovirus serostatus. Besides the first cohort of roughly 640 subjects, a separate validation cohort made up of 120 or so different subjects was used. To predict cytomegalovirus infection status, the study brought together high-throughput TCR immunosequencing, statistical association of individual TCRs with disease status, and machine learning. To study patterns of TCR occurrence, a later analysis re-analyzed previously published TCR beta repertoires from several hundred donors and added high-resolution HLA genotyping. In the later analysis, no new phenotypic data were used to find candidate immune exposures; instead, reliance was placed on TCR beta sequences and their occurrence across donors. An earlier analysis of 587 of the donors used high-throughput TCR beta sequencing to judge whether each TCR beta V gene segment behaved as functional or pseudogenic. Alongside the repertoire data, information on donor age, sex, ethnicity and CMV serostatus was compiled. Genome-wide SNP genotypes for about 65% of the 666 donors were used in a later genetic analysis, which treated that subset as a discovery cohort. Every discovery cohort repertoire had been produced on one sequencing platform. Class I and class II HLA loci were covered by the typing at four-digit resolution. Typing coverage varied by locus: roughly 629-640 donors for A, B, C, DRB1 and DQB1; some 520 for DQA1; about 590 for DPA1; roughly 450 for DPB1. Four to six DR-DQ haplotypes were handled as single units for association and clustering, since linkage in the cohort was strong. Across some 400 genotyped donors of the cohort, an average of approximately 240,000 unique TCR beta nucleotide sequences per donor were sequenced, and roughly 17% of those sequences were non-productive. Points the paper makes about the study in general: Correlated functional status among segregating V segments might be attributable to linkage disequilibrium, but an unknown experimental factor could not be ruled out. A cluster of highly shared sequence variants was judged likely to be a technical artifact of the sequencing pipeline. In a later analysis, 16,951 TCR beta sequences were associated with specific HLA alleles at a false discovery rate of 0.05. This cohort had only TCR beta chains sequenced, and the lack of alpha or paired-chain data limited which features could be detected. Because the 87-base-pair reads could not distinguish some IMGT-functional V segments, including TRBV6-2 and TRBV6-3, those segments were excluded. When HLA alleles, especially DR and DQ, strongly co-occurred, attributing TCR associations to individual alleles was difficult. In a later analysis, several top co-occurrence clusters were reported to appear linked to parvovirus B19, influenza, CMV and Epstein-Barr virus. A later analysis found that most CMV-associated TCR beta chains appeared HLA-restricted, with HLA associations seemingly driven largely by CMV exposure. In an earlier analysis of fewer than 700 of the donors, most TCR beta V segments appeared in productive rearrangements about 87% or about 30% of the time, broadly matching IMGT annotations. Because HLA typing was missing for some donors at each locus, association tests included only the typed subset. The classifier was reported to diagnose cytomegalovirus status with high specificity and sensitivity in both the original cohort and the validation cohort. A total of 164 TCR beta chains were listed by the study as associated with cytomegalovirus. Sequencing depth was assumed to be roughly uniform across donors in the presence/absence analyses, though that assumption may not hold. A later analysis found that HLA-associated TCR beta chains were more clonally expanded and had lower generation probabilities than equally common non-associated chains. In a later analysis, the rate of TCR association differed among HLA loci, with DRB1 alleles having the most associated TCRs and HLA-C alleles having the fewest. According to the authors, the approach could potentially be generalized to other disease states and immunological phenotypes. A further reported finding was that TCR beta sequences accurately predicted the HLA-A and HLA-B alleles for most subjects in the first cohort. A few of the identified cytomegalovirus-associated TCR beta chains were confirmed in vitro to be specific for cytomegalovirus antigens. According to a later genetic analysis, donors in an Asian-associated ancestry cluster had fewer N-insertions in productive TCRs than the roughly 700-donor mean. While some public TCRs were present in many individuals, most TCR sequences turned up only very rarely across donors. For the cohort, immune exposure information was limited to CMV serostatus. The earlier analysis of fewer than 750 of the donors excluded approximately 17 rarely observed V segments, including chromosome 9 orphons, because counts were too low. V-gene and J-gene trimming of TCR beta chains was associated with a missense DCLRE1C variant in a later genetic analysis, and the association was replicated in an independent cohort.

The germline V and J ends show losses of 8 bases and 6 bases respectively, and no gene match explains 9 bases of the junction. The germline V gene (reference sequence) supplies CDR1 GTSNPN and CDR2 SVGIG. The CDR3 numbers 12 residues from cysteine through phenylalanine. The only DNA kept is the CDR3, 36 bases in frame from the first base. Library method: the immunoSEQ multiplex PCR assay. For the multiplex PCR, a mixture combining 60 forward primers for TCR Vbeta segments and 13 reverse primers for TCR Jbeta segments was used. A multiplex PCR assay on genomic DNA amplified the CDR3 region of rearranged TCR beta genes. The Illumina HiSeq System was used to sequence the amplified TCR beta libraries as 87-base-pair reads. The study's own analysis went as follows. A later analysis counted about 76 million unique TCR beta chains across the roughly 700 repertoires, and some 11 million of these chains were shared by at least two donors. A nearest-neighbor algorithm error-corrected the raw reads and collapsed the reads into unique sequences, merging closely related sequences to remove PCR and sequencing errors. To assign V, D and J gene segments, CDR3 sequences were aligned to IMGT reference sequences. Each retained sequence needed at least a six-nucleotide match to both a V gene segment and a J gene segment. Rearrangements were called productive when the CDR3 lacked stop codons and stayed in frame with V and J; all others were non-productive. Following IMGT convention, CDR3 was defined as the stretch from the second conserved V-encoded cysteine up to the conserved J-encoded phenylalanine. The earlier analysis of about 500 of the donors excluded sequences that lacked an unambiguous match to a single V gene segment. In an earlier analysis of around 590 of the donors, a V segment was called functional when productive rearrangements were above 56.7%, and segregating when the standard deviation between donors exceeded 5%. A statistical classification framework was built for diagnosing cytomegalovirus status from the catalog of TCR beta chain sequences. In a later analysis, TCR nucleotide sequences were compared against IMGT/GENE-DB human TR gene sequences so that V and J genes could be assigned. A later analysis assigned CDR3 sequences and most-parsimonious VDJ recombination scenarios with the TCRdist pipeline. In a later analysis, every TCR beta chain was defined by the combination of its CDR3 amino acid sequence and its V-gene family, and reads without a unique V-gene family were dropped. As a way to deal with suspected cross-contamination and a sequencing artifact, a later analysis dropped hundreds of nucleotide sequences that were highly shared and had low generation probability. A later analysis calculated a clonal expansion index for each public chain from normalized within-repertoire ranks of inferred template counts. In a later analysis, generation probabilities were computed using a VDJ recombination model fitted to out-of-frame rearrangements, and the results were checked against IGoR. In a later analysis, TCR-TCR, TCR-HLA and TCR-CMV co-occurrence was scored with hypergeometric tests, and a repertoire-size bias correction was applied to TCR pairs. To estimate false discovery rates, a later analysis permuted the HLA or CMV assignments 20 times. In a later analysis, co-occurring TCRs were grouped using DBSCAN, with TCRdist sequence similarity added in when clustering inside HLA-allele-positive subsets. Repertoires with fewer than 30,000 or more than 120,000 public chains, plus five repertoires with anomalous nucleotide sharing, were excluded from co-occurrence clustering. TCRdb carries this immuneACCESS record with in-frame sequences only. Its versions omit some clonotypes, under half of them owing to an unresolved V gene in the studies checked, with the rest unexplained. That table gives V, J and clone size, and the DNA gave D and trimming. Within this sample are 200,000 to 300,000 clones, with almost 85% of them counted one time only. The top ten clones comprise 1.5% to 2.5% of the sample.

In total, approximately 610 healthy bone marrow donors made up the cohort. All cohort members were sampled while nominally healthy, although unrecorded immune exposures were likely present. The donor was CMV seropositive and was included in the group of 270 or so seropositive cohort members. Each donor provided a peripheral blood sample, and peripheral blood mononuclear cells were used for TCR beta sequencing. The Qiagen DNeasy Blood Extraction Kit was used to extract genomic DNA from the blood cell samples. To note about this clone: The antigen this receptor binds is unknown. Base qualities are missing; no much larger clone stands one base away.

The chain is assembled from TRBV30 and TRBJ1-1; TRBD1 agrees with 7 junctional bases. The sample was PBMCs. The sequence was obtained from a middle-aged woman in good health and CMV-seropositive. This receptor carries the CDR3 CAGTRQGAEAFF. The DNA reads TGTGCCGGAACGAGGCAGGGGGCTGAAGCTTTCTTT.